The sequence of this T cell receptor (beta chain) was determined in a study of blood T cell repertoires in COVID-19. Study-wide background: Researchers got acute and convalescent COVID-19 samples from the United States, Italy and Spain. In each case, the material was cDNA or gDNA derived from T cells, B-cell-depleted T cells, or PBMCs.

Clones were read by immunoSEQ multiplex PCR, and TCRdb kept only the in-frame ones, dropping some. Of about 55,000 clones detected, approximately 89% appear once; the ten largest clones hold approximately 15%. This CDR3 region has 13 residues. The germline V and J ends were trimmed by 7 bases and 4 bases, with 16 bases remaining between them. The germline CDR1 and CDR2 sequences are SQVTM and ANQGSEA. The TCR sequence derives from a human donor in a cohort sampled during active COVID-19. This chain joins TRBV29-1 and TRBJ1-1, with D tentatively TRBD1 (6 bases). Sequenced: peripheral blood. Here the CDR3 reads CSAQGGGGTEAFF. CDR3 DNA: TGCAGCGCCCAAGGGGGTGGAGGCACTGAAGCTTTCTTT.